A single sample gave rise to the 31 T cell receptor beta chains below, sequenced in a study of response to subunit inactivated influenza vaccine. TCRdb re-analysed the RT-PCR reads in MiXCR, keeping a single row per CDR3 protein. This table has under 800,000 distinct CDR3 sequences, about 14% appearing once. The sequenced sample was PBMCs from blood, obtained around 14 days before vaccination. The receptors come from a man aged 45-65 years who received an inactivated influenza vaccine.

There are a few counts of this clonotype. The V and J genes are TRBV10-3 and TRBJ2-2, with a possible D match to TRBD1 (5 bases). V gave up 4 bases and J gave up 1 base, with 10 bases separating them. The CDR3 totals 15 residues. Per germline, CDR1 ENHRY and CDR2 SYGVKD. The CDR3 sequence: CAISVGQGNTGELFF. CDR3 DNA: TGTGCCATCAGTGTAGGGCAGGGGAACACCGGGGAGCTGTTTTTT.

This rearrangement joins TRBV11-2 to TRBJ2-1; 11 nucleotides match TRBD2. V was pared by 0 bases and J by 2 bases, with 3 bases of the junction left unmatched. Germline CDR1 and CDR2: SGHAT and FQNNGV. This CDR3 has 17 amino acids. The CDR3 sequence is CASSLDLAGGTYNEQFF. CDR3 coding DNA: TGTGCCAGCAGCTTAGATCTAGCGGGAGGCACCTACAATGAGCAGTTCTTC.

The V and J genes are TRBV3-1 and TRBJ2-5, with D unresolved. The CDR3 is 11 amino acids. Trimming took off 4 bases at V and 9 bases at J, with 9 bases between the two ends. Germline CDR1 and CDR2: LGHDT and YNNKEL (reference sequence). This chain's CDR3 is CASSLYDSQYF. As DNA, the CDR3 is TGTGCCAGCAGCCTTTATGACTCCCAGTACTTC.

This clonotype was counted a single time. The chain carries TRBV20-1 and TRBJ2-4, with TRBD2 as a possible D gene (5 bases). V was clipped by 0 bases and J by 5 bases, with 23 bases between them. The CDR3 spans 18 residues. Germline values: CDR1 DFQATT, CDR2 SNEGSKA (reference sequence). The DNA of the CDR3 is TGCAGTGCTAGAGATCCCATACGGGCCACTAGAGTTCAAAACATTCAGTACTTC. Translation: CSARDPIRATRVQNIQYF.

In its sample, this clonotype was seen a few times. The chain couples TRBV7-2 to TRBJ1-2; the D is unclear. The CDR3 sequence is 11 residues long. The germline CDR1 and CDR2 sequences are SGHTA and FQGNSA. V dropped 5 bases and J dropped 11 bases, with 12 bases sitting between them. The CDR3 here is CASSAERIYTF. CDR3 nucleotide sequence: TGTGCCAGCAGCGCCGAGAGAATTTACACCTTC.

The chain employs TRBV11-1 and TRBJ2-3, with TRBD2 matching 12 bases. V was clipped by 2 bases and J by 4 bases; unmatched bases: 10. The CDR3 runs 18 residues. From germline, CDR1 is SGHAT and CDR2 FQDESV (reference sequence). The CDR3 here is CASSLIASGGASADTQYF. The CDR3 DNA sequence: TGTGCCAGCAGCTTAATTGCTAGCGGGGGGGCTTCCGCAGATACGCAGTATTTT.

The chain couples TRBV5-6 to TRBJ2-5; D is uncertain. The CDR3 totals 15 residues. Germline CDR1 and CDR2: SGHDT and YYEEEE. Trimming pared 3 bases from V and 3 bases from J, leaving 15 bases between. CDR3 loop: CASSSSPGIEETQYF. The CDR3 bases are TGTGCCAGCAGCTCGTCACCAGGAATCGAAGAGACCCAGTACTTC.

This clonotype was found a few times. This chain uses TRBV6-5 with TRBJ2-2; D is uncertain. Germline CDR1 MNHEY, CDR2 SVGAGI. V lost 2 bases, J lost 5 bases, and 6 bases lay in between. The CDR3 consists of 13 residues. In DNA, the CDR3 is TGTGCCAGCAGTTACCTCATTACCGGGGAGCTGTTTTTT. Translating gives CASSYLITGELFF.

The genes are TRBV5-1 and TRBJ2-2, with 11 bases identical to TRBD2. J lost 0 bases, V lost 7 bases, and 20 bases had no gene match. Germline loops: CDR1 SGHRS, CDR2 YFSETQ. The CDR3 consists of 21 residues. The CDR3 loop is CASSRTLTSGGFSANTGELFF. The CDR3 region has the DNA TGCGCCAGCTCCAGAACACTTACTAGCGGGGGTTTTTCCGCGAACACCGGGGAGCTGTTTTTT.

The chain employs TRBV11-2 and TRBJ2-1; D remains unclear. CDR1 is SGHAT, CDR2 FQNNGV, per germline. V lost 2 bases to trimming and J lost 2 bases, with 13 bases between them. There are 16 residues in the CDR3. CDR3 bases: TGTGCCAGCAGCTTACCCCTGTTATGCCCCTACAATGAGCAGTTCTTC. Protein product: CASSLPLLCPYNEQFF.

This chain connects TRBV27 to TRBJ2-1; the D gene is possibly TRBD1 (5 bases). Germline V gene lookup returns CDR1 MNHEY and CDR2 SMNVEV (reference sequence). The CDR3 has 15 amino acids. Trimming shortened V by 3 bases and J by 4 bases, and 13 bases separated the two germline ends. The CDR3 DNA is TGTGCCAGCAGTTTTAATAGGGGCTCTTACAATGAGCAGTTCTTC. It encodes CASSFNRGSYNEQFF.

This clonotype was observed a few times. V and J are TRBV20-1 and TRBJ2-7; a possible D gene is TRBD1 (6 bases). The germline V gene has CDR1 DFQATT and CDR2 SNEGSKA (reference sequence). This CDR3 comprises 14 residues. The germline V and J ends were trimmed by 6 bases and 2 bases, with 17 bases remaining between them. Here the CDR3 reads CSATDSLSPYEQYF. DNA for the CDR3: TGCAGTGCCACGGACAGTCTTTCTCCCTACGAGCAGTACTTC.

The CDR3 bases are TGCAGTGCTAGAGGTCTGGACTCCGGATTCTACGAGCAGTACTTC. It encodes CSARGLDSGFYEQYF. The chain recombines TRBV20-1 with TRBJ2-7, with D perhaps matching TRBD2 (5 bases). Trimming left V 1 base short and J 3 bases short, with 16 bases between. Germline lookup yields CDR1 DFQATT and CDR2 SNEGSKA (reference sequence). This CDR3 is 15 amino acids long.

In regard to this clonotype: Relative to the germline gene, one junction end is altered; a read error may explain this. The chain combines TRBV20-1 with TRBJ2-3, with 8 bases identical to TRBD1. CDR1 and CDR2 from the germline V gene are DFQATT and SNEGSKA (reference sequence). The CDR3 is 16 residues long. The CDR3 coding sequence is TGCTGTGCTATGACCGACAGGGGACTTTTCACAGATACGCAGTATTTT. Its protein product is CCAMTDRGLFTDTQYF.

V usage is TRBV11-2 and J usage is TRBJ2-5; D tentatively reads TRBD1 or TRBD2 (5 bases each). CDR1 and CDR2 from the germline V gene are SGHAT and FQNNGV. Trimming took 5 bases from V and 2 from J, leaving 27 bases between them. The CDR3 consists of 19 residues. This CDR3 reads CASSPLGASWKGPQETQYF. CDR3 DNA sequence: TGTGCCAGCAGCCCACTCGGCGCTAGCTGGAAGGGACCGCAAGAGACCCAGTACTTC. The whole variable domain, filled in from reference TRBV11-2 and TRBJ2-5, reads EAGVAQSPRYKIIEKRQSVAFWCNPISGHATLYWYQQILGQGPKLLIQFQNNGVVDDSQLPKDRFSAERLKGVDSTLKIQPAKLEDSAVYLCASSPLGASWKGPQETQYFGPGTRLLVL.

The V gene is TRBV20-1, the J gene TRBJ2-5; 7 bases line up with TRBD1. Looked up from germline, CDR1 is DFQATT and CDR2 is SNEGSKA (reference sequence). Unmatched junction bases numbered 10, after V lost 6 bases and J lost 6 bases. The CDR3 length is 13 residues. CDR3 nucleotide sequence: TGCAGTGCGAATCACAGGGGAAAGAAGACCCAGTACTTC. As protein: CSANHRGKKTQYF.

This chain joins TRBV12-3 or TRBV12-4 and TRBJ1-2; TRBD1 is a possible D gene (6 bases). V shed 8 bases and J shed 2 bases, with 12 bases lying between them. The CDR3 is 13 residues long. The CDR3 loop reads CASGGGGNYGYTF. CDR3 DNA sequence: TGTGCCAGCGGTGGTGGGGGCAACTATGGCTACACCTTC.

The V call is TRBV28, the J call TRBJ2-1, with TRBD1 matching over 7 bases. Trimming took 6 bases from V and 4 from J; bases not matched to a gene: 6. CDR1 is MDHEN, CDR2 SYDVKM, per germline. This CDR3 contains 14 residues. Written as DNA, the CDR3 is TGTGCCAGCAGGACGACAGGGACGTACAATGAGCAGTTCTTC. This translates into CASRTTGTYNEQFF.

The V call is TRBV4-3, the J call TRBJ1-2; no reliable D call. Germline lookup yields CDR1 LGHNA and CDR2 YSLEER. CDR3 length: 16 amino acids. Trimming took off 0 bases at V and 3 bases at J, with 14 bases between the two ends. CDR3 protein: CASSQDVGNGDYGYTF. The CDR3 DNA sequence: TGCGCCAGCAGCCAAGATGTCGGGAACGGAGACTATGGCTACACCTTC.

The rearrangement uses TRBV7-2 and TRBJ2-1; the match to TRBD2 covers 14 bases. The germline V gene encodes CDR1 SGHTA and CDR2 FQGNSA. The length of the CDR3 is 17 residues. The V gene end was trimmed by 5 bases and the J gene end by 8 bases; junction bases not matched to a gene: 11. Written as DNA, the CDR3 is TGTGCCAGCAGCCCACCGACCGGGACTAGCGGGAGTGATGAGCAGTTCTTC. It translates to CASSPPTGTSGSDEQFF.

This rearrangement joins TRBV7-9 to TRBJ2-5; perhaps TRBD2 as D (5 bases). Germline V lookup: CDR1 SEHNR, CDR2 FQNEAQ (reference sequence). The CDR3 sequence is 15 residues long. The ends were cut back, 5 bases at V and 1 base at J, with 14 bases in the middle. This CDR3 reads CASSLARLTQETQYF. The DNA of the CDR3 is TGTGCCAGCAGCCTTGCAAGACTAACCCAAGAGACCCAGTACTTC.

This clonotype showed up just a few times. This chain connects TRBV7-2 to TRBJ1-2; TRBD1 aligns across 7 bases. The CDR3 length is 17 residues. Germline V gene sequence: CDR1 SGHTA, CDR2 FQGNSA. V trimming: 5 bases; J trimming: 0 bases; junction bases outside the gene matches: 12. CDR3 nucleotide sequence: TGTGCCAGCAGCCCCCGGGACAGTACCCTAACTAACTATGGCTACACCTTC. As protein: CASSPRDSTLTNYGYTF.

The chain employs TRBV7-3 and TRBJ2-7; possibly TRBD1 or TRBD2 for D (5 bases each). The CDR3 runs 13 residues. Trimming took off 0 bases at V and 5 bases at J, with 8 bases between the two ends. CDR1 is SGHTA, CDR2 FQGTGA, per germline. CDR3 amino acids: CASSLTGVDEQYF. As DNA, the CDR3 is TGTGCCAGCAGCTTAACGGGGGTTGACGAGCAGTACTTC.

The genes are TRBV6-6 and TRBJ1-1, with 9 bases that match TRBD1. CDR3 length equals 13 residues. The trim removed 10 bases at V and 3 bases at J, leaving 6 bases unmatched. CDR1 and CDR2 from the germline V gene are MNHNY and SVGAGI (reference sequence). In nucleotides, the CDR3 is TGTGCCACCTCACAGGGGGCGGACACTGAAGCTTTCTTT. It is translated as CATSQGADTEAFF.

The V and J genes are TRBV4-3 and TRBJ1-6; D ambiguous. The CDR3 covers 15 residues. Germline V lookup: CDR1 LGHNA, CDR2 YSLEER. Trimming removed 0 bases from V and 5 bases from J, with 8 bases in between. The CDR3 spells CASSQDSLHNSPLHF. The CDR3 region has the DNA TGCGCCAGCAGCCAAGATAGCCTGCATAATTCACCCCTCCACTTT.

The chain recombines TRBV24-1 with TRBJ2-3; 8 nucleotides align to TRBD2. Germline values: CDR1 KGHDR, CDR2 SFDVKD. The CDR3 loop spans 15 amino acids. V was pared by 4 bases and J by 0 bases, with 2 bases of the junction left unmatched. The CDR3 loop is CATSESSGSTDTQYF. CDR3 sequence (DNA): TGTGCCACCAGTGAATCTAGCGGGAGCACAGATACGCAGTATTTT.

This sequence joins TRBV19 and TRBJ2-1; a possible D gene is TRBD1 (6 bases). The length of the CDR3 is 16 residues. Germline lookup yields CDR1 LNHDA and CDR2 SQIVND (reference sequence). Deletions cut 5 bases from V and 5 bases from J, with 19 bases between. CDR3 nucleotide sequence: TGTGCCAGTAGTCTTCGGGACATCACCATGAACAATGAGCAGTTCTTC. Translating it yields CASSLRDITMNNEQFF.

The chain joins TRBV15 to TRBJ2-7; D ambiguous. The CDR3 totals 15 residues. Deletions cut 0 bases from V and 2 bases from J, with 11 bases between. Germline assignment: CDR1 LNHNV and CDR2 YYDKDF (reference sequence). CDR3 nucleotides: TGTGCCACCAGCAGAGAAGGCTATTCGACCTACGAGCAGTACTTC. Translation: CATSREGYSTYEQYF.

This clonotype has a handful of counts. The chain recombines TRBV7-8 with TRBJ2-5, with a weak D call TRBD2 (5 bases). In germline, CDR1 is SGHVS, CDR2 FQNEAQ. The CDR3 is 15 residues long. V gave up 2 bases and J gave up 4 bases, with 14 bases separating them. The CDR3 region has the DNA TGTGCCAGCAGCTTATTAGGGAGCTCCCGAGAGACCCAGTACTTC. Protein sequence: CASSLLGSSRETQYF. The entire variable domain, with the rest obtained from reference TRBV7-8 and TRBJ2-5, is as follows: GAGVSQSPRYKVAKRGQDVALRCDPISGHVSLFWYQQALGQGPEFLTYFQNEAQLDKSGLPSDRFFAERPEGSVSTLKIQRTQQEDSAVYLCASSLLGSSRETQYFGPGTRLLVL.

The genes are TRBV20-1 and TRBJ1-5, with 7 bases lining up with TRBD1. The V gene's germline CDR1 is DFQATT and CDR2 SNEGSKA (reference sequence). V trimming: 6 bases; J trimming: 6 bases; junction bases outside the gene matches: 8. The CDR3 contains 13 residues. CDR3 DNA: TGCAGTGCCGGAGGGAGGGGGCCTCAGCCCCAGCATTTT. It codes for CSAGGRGPQPQHF.

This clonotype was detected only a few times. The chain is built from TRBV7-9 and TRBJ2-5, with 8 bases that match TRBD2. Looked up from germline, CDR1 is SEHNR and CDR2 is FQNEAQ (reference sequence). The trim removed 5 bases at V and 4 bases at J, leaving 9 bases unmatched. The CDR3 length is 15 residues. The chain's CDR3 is CASSVTLAERETQYF. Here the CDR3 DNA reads TGTGCCAGCAGCGTAACACTAGCGGAACGAGAGACCCAGTACTTC.